This T cell receptor beta chain was observed in a study of Graves' ophthalmopathy and Graves' hyperthyroidism. General study points: Sensitivity reached 60% to 71% and specificity around 72% when the model predicted ophthalmopathy progression.

Trimming cost V 0 bases and J 7 bases, with 15 bases left between them. Germline V gives CDR1 DFQATT, CDR2 SNEGSKA (reference sequence). This CDR3 has 15 residues. On this clonotype: Its antigen remains unknown.

Transcripts of RNA were the source for amplifying TCR beta CDR3 regions. HTBI-primed first-round RT-PCR preceded second-round multiplex PCR. Each CDR3 protein gets one entry after TCRdb re-called the multiplex PCR reads with MiXCR. The top ten hold 35% to 55% of the sample, which has about 700,000 distinct CDR3 sequences, about 44% seen once. This clonotype was obtained from an adult man with Graves' ophthalmopathy. The chain recombines TRBV20-1 with TRBJ1-4, with a weak D call TRBD1 (5 bases). The sequencing input was peripheral blood. This CDR3 reads CSARDPAGYGEKLFF. DNA for the CDR3: TGCAGTGCTAGAGATCCAGCAGGGTACGGTGAAAAACTGTTTTTT.